The present T cell receptor beta chain was sequenced within a study of CD8 T cells in ankylosing spondylitis. This clonotype has more than one count but fewer than ten. In TCRdb, the 5' RACE reads were re-called with MiXCR into one record per CDR3 protein. This sample has under 400,000 distinct CDR3 sequences, with approximately 10% found just once. The CDR3 covers 15 residues. Germline trimming cut 1 base from V and 9 bases from J; bases unmatched to any gene: 7. CDR1 is DFQATT and CDR2 is SNEGSKA in the germline V gene (reference sequence). The V gene is TRBV20-1, the J gene TRBJ2-7; 15 bases agree with TRBD2. The source material was blood, either unsorted or a sorted T cell fraction (not recorded which). The clonotype originates from a female donor with ankylosing spondylitis or in good health (not recorded which). CDR3 bases: TGCAGTGCTAGAGCCGGACTAGCGGGGGGGTTTCCGCAGTACTTC. Protein sequence: CSARAGLAGGFPQYF.